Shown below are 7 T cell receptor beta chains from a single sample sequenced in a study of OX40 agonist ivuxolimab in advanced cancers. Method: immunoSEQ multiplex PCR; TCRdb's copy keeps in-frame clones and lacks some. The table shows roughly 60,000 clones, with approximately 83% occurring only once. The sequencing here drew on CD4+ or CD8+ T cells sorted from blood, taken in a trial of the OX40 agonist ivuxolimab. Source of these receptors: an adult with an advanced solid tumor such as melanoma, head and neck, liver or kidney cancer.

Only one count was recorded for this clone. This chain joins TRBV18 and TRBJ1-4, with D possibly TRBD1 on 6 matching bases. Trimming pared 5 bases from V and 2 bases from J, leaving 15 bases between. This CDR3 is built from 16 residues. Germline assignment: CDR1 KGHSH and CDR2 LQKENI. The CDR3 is CASSSTQTGTNEKLFF. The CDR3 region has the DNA TGTGCCAGCTCATCCACCCAGACAGGCACTAATGAAAAACTGTTTTTT.

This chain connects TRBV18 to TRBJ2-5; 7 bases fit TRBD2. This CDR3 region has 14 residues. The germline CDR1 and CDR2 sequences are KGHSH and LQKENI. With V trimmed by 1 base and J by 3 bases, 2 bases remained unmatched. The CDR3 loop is CASSPQAGKETQYF. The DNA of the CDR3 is TGTGCCAGCTCACCACAAGCGGGGAAAGAGACCCAGTACTTC.

The CDR3 protein is CAWSGTGLDTQYF. As DNA, the CDR3 is TGTGCCTGGTCCGGGACAGGGTTGGATACGCAGTATTTT. The chain couples TRBV30 to TRBJ2-3, with TRBD1 identical over 9 bases. Per germline, CDR1 GTSNPN and CDR2 SVGIG (reference sequence). V lost 5 bases, J lost 6 bases, and 6 bases stayed unmatched. There are 13 residues in the CDR3.

The CDR3 sequence: CASSWDRGRSEAFF. The CDR3 nucleotides read TGTGCCAGCAGTTGGGACAGGGGGAGATCTGAAGCTTTCTTT. The chain recombines TRBV6-6 with TRBJ1-1; 11 bases are shared with TRBD1. Germline CDR1 MNHNY, CDR2 SVGAGI (reference sequence). The CDR3 consists of 14 residues. The V and J ends lost 4 bases and 6 bases, in that order; junction bases with no gene match: 4.

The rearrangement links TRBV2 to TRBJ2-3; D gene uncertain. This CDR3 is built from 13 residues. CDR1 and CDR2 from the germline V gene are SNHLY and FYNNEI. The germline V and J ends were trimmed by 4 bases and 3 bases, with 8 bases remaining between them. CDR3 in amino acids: CASSGRRTDTQYF. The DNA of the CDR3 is TGTGCCAGCAGTGGCCGGAGAACAGATACGCAGTATTTT.

CDR3 bases: TGTGCCAGTAGTACAGGACAGGGTGGCTATGGCTACACCTTC. Amino acid sequence: CASSTGQGGYGYTF. This chain uses TRBV19 with TRBJ1-2, with TRBD1 matching 8 bases. J was trimmed by 4 bases and V by 4 bases; bases with no gene match: 5. Germline V gene lookup returns CDR1 LNHDA and CDR2 SQIVND (reference sequence). The CDR3 spans 14 residues.

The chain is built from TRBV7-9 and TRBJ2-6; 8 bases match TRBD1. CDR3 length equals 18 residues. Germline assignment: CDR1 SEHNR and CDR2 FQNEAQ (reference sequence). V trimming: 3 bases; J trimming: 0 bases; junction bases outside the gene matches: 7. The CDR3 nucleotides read TGTGCCAGCAGCTTTCCAGACAGGGGCTACTCTGGGGCCAACGTCCTGACTTTC. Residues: CASSFPDRGYSGANVLTF.